Only a few counts were recorded for the clone carrying this T cell receptor (beta chain). Time point noted: after neoadjuvant nivolumab, at surgical resection. These newly diagnosed stage II-IVA oral cavity squamous cell carcinoma patients had no prior systemic or radiation treatment. These data are taken from a study of neoadjuvant anti-PD-1 for oral cavity cancer. Study information: Around day 43, patients without progression received a fourth nivolumab dose before surgery.

Using immunoSEQ multiplex PCR, the repertoire was profiled, and TCRdb retains in-frame clones only, with some absent. This table has tens of thousands of clones, under 30% appearing once. Per the germline V gene, CDR1 is SGHRS and CDR2 is YFSETQ. V was cut by 4 bases and J by 6 bases, with 23 bases left in between. This CDR3 is built from 16 residues. The receptor comes from a person between 35 and 79 years old with oral cavity squamous cell carcinoma. Sequencing used tumor tissue, obtained after nivolumab (anti-PD-1) treatment. The chain has TRBV5-1 and TRBJ2-7; possibly TRBD1 or TRBD2 for D (6 bases each). In DNA form, the CDR3 reads TGCGCCAGCAGCCCTAGGGGGGCGGGGCTGCCGGGCGAGCAGTACTTC. Translated: CASSPRGAGLPGEQYF.